This T cell receptor beta chain was retrieved from a study of blood T cell repertoires in COVID-19. The ends were cut back, 0 bases at V and 5 bases at J, with 15 bases in the middle. Germline V CDR1 and CDR2: SGHRS, YFSETQ. The CDR3 has 16 amino acids. Profiling relied on immunoSEQ multiplex PCR, and the TCRdb table lists in-frame clones only, not all of them. The sample lists around 300,000 clones; roughly nine tenths were seen once. Sequenced sample: peripheral blood. This clonotype originated in a woman between 35 and 50 years old who had recovered from COVID-19. This rearrangement joins TRBV5-1 to TRBJ2-1, with TRBD2 as a possible D gene (6 bases). CDR3 nucleotides: TGCGCCAGCAGCTTGGCCCCCAGCGGGCCAGACAATGAGCAGTTCTTC. This translates into CASSLAPSGPDNEQFF.